This TCR beta chain was sequenced in a study of T cells in Graves' hyperthyroidism and ophthalmopathy (dated by TCRdb to about 2019). Looking at the study overall: Peripheral blood samples were taken at initial diagnosis, before any treatment was given. TCR V-J signatures able to tell the groups apart were searched for in a discovery cohort of 100 patients, of whom 43 had Graves' ophthalmopathy and about 55 had stable Graves' hyperthyroidism. Whether ophthalmopathy could be predicted prospectively was tested in an independent validation cohort made up of roughly 19 hyperthyroidism patients plus 17 patients who later progressed to ophthalmopathy. The 75 to 100 discovery patients were randomly split 7:3 into training and test sets. The study also compared thyroid tissue and blood T-cell repertoires from roughly six Graves' hyperthyroidism patients. After sampling, hyperthyroidism patients received methimazole starting at 30 mg daily, and ophthalmopathy patients received high-dose intravenous methylprednisolone. TCR Vbeta CDR3 sequencing of fewer than 150 peripheral blood samples (under 45 ophthalmopathy, about 74 hyperthyroidism and approximately 17 progressor patients) is reported in the paper. What the research found in general, with its limitations: During validation, the model predicted progression to ophthalmopathy a median of around six months ahead of onset, with around 70% sensitivity and roughly 75% specificity. Ophthalmopathy was separated from stable hyperthyroidism by a 13 V-J signature model, with approximately 85% sensitivity and approximately 81% specificity obtained in cross-validation and 80%/75% obtained in testing. Most expanded thyroid clonotypes (frequency above 0.001) were also found in blood, which suggests that blood repertoires may mirror thyroid immune responses. Sample size was not statistically predetermined, and blinding of investigators to group allocation was not performed.

Stable Graves' hyperthyroidism was defined as the absence of progression to ophthalmopathy over 18 months of follow-up. Hyperthyroidism patients were newly diagnosed, with disease duration under 2 months, and aged 18 to 65 years. Patients with uncontrolled infections, other autoimmune diseases, pregnancy or lactation were excluded. Diagnoses were based on clinical symptoms, serum thyroxine and TRAb, thyroid ultrasound and orbital computed tomography. PBMCs were isolated from around 10 ml of fresh peripheral blood by Ficoll-Paque density gradient centrifugation. Total RNA was extracted using Trizol reagent, and RNA quality was assessed on an Agilent 2100 Bioanalyzer. Concerning this clonotype: The clone's antigen remains unknown. No base quality values were provided; no much bigger clone lies one nucleotide off.

The TCR beta CDR3 regions were amplified from the RNA transcripts. A first-round RT-PCR of the TCR CDR3 used the HTBI primer set with the Qiagen OneStep RT-PCR kit. The libraries were constructed in a second round of multiplex PCR and then size-selected and purified. Paired-end sequencing of the libraries was performed with 100 bp reads on an Illumina HiSeq2000. The authors' pipeline ran thus. Raw data were processed with SOAPnuke, discarding reads with adapters, uncalled bases, mean Phred below 15, or no exact constant-primer or identifier match. COPE v1.2.5 was used to merge the high-quality paired reads, and each unique nucleotide sequence was defined as a clonotype. MiTCR v1.1 was used to align the clonotypes against IMGT TRBV, TRBD and TRBJ reference segments. The analysis was restricted to V-J combinations with a frequency above 0.0001, which together covered about 99% of the repertoires. The TCS score was defined as the ratio of F50 (clonal expansion) to E x V (chaos), calculated using BLOSUM62-based TCRdist between CDR3 peptides within each V-J. Welch's t-statistics and random forest reduced 450 to 600 V-J features to around 14, which were used in a naive Bayes classifier (R e1071). The similarity between thyroid and blood repertoires was quantified using the Morisita-Horn index. The public reads were run again by TCRdb, first through fastp at Q25 and then through MiXCR, and only productive beta chains were kept. CDR3 protein sequences are deduplicated, and each keeps its most common genes and DNA. TCRdb, not the original authors, processed these V and J calls. This sample gives roughly 800,000 distinct CDR3 sequences in total; 38% of them show up just once. The ten largest clonotypes hold approximately 8.7% of the sample.

After removal of 4 bases from V and 6 bases from J, the junction retains 11 bases not matched to a gene. Including cysteine and phenylalanine, the CDR3 has 18 amino acids. Only the CDR3 part of the read is kept: 54 bases, read in frame from the first base. The chain is encoded by TRBV12-3 or TRBV12-4 joined to TRBJ2-5; 16 middle bases align to TRBD2. The clonotype was recovered from a man between 18 and 35 years old with Graves' hyperthyroidism. Sequencing used blood. The nucleotides are TGTGCCAGCAGTTCGGGACTAGCGGGAGGGCCGCTTGGGAAGACCCAGTACTTC. It encodes CASSSGLAGGPLGKTQYF.